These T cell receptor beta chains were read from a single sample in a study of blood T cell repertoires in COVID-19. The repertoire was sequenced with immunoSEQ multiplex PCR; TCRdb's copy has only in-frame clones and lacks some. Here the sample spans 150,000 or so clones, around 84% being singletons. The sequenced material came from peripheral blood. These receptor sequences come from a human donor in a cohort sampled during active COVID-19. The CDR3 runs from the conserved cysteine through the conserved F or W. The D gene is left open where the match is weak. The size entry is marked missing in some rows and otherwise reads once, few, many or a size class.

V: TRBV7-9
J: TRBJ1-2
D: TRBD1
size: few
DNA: TGTGCCAGCAGCTTCTCCGGGACAGAAGGCTACACCTTC
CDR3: CASSFSGTEGYTF

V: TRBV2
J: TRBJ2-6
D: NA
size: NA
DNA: TGTGCCAGCAGACAGGGTTCTGGGGCCAACGTCCTGACTTTC
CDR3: CASRQGSGANVLTF

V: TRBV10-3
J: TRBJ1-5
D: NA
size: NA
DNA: TGTGCCACCAGGACGGACTCGGGGCCCCAGCATTTT
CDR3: CATRTDSGPQHF

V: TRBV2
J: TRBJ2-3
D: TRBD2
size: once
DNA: TGTGCCAGCAGTGAGCCGGGACTAGCGGGGGGGCCTAGCACAGATACGCAGTATTTT
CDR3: CASSEPGLAGGPSTDTQYF

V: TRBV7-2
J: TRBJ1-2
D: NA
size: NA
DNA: TGTGCCAGCAGCCTCCCGTACGAGGAGGGAGGCTACACCTTC
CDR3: CASSLPYEEGGYTF

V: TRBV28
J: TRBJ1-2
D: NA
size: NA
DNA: TGTGCCAGCAGGTACACAGGGTTAAGGAACTACAACTATGGCTACACCTTC
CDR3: CASRYTGLRNYNYGYTF

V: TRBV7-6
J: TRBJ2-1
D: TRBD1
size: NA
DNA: TGTGCCAGCAGCTTCTGGCCACAGGGGGCTCGGAATGAGCAGTTCTTC
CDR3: CASSFWPQGARNEQFF

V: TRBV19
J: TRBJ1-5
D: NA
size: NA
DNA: TGTGCCAGTAGTATCAGGGTTAGCAATCAGCCCCAGCATTTT
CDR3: CASSIRVSNQPQHF

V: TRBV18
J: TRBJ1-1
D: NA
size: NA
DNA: TGTGCCAGCTCACCATACGGACTCTCGAACACTGAAGCTTTCTTT
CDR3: CASSPYGLSNTEAFF

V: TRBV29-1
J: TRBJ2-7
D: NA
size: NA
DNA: TGCAGCGTTGAGCGACAGGGAGGCGAGCAGTACTTC
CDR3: CSVERQGGEQYF

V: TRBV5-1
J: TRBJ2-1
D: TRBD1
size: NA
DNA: TGCGCCAGCAGTAGGACAGGGGCGAATGAGCAGTTCTTC
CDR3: CASSRTGANEQFF

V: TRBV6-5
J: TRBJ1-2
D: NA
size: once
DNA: TGTGCCAGCAGAGGCGGAGAAGCTAACTATGGCTACACCTTC
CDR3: CASRGGEANYGYTF

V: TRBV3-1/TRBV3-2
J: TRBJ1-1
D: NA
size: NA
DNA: TGTGCCAGCAGCCAAAATACAGGGTTGGCTTTCTTT
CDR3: CASSQNTGLAFF

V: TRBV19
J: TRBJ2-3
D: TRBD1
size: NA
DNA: TGTGCCAGTAGTAAGGGACAGGGGATTAGCACAGATACGCAGTATTTT
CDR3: CASSKGQGISTDTQYF

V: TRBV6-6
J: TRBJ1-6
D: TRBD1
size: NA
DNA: TGTGCCAGCAGTTCGGACAGGGCGGTCTATAATTCACCCCTCCACTTT
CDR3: CASSSDRAVYNSPLHF

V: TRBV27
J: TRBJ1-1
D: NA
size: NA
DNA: TGTGCCAGCAGTTTACGGGGGGATGGGGCAGGGCTCTTGAACACTGAAGCTTTCTTT
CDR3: CASSLRGDGAGLLNTEAFF

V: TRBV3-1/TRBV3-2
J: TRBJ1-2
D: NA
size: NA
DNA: TGTGCCAGCAGTCCAGGGTATGGCTACACCTTC
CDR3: CASSPGYGYTF

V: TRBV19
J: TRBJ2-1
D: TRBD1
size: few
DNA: TGTGCCAGTAGTCCCAGGGACAGCAATGAGCAGTTCTTC
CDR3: CASSPRDSNEQFF

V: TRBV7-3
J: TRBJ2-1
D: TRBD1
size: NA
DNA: TGTGCCAGCAGCTTAAAGGGACAGTACAATGAGCAGTTCTTC
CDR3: CASSLKGQYNEQFF

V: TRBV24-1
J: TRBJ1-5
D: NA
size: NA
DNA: TGTGCCACCAGTGACGGACTGGCTTTAGGTGACAATCAGCCCCAGCATTTT
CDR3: CATSDGLALGDNQPQHF

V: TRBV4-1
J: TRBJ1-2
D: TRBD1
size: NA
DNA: TGCGCCAGCAGCCAGCGGGACAGGGTCTATGGCTACACCTTC
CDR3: CASSQRDRVYGYTF

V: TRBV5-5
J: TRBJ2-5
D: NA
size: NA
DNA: TGTGCCAGCAGCCTGGTTACTACAGGGAACCCCCAAGAGACCCAGTACTTC
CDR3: CASSLVTTGNPQETQYF

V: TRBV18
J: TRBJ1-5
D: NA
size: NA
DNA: TGTGCCAGCTCACCATCGGCGGGCAACGATCCCCAGCATTTT
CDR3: CASSPSAGNDPQHF

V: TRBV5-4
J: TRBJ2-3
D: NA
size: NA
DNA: TGTGCCAGCAGCCCGGGGGCTAGCGGTCGTCCAGATACGCAGTATTTT
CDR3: CASSPGASGRPDTQYF